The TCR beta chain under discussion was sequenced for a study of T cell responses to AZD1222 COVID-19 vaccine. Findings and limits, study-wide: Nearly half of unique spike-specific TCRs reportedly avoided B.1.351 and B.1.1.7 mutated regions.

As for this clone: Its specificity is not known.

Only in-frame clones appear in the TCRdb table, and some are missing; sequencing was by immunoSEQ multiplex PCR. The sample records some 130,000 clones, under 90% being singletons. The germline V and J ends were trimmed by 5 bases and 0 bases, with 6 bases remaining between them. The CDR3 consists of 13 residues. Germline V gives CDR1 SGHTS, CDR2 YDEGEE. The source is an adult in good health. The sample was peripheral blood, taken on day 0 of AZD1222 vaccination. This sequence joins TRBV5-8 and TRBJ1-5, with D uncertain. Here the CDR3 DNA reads TGTGCCAGCAGGGACCTTAGCAATCAGCCCCAGCATTTT. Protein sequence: CASRDLSNQPQHF.